The rows below give T cell receptor beta chains drawn from one sample of a study of T cells in localized non-small cell lung cancer. TCRdb's copy holds only in-frame clones and misses some; the assay was immunoSEQ multiplex PCR. The sample shows about 61,000 clones, about 87% of them seen only once. Sequenced here: peripheral blood, sampled before any cancer treatment. The source of these receptors is a man between 40 and 70 years old with stage I squamous cell lung carcinoma. Each CDR3 is given with its conserved first and last residue. D genes are given only for firm matches. Expanded clones are given a class, and other clones once, few, many or no size at all.

size	V	J	D	DNA	CDR3
few	TRBV23-1	TRBJ1-2	NA	TGCGCCAGCAGTCACTCCGACGGAATCTATGGCTACACCTTC	CASSHSDGIYGYTF
NA	TRBV11-2	TRBJ2-7	TRBD2	TGTGCCAGCAGCTCCAACCAGCGGGAGGACTACGAGCAGTACTTC	CASSSNQREDYEQYF
NA	TRBV5-1	TRBJ2-5	NA	TGCGCCAGCAGCTCCCAAGAGACCCAGTACTTC	CASSSQETQYF
NA	TRBV27	TRBJ2-3	NA	TGTGCCAGCAGTTTATCGGGGGAGTTCGACAGCACAGATACGCAGTATTTT	CASSLSGEFDSTDTQYF
NA	TRBV6-1	TRBJ2-2	NA	TGTGCCAGCACCCTGGATAGGGAAGGCGGGGAGCTGTTTTTT	CASTLDREGGELFF
NA	TRBV10-3	TRBJ1-2	TRBD1	TGTGCCATCAGAGATTCCGACAGGGACTATGGCTACACCTTC	CAIRDSDRDYGYTF
NA	TRBV6-5	TRBJ1-1	NA	TGTGCCAGCAGTTACTTTGGACTGAGGAGGACTGAAGCTTTCTTT	CASSYFGLRRTEAFF
NA	TRBV29-1	TRBJ2-2	TRBD2	TGCAGCGTTCACGCTGGACTAGCGGGAGGCGGGGAGCTGTTTTTT	CSVHAGLAGGGELFF
NA	TRBV11-3	TRBJ2-3	TRBD1	TGTGCCAGCAGCCTTAGGACAGGGGCAGATACGCAGTATTTT	CASSLRTGADTQYF
few	TRBV28	TRBJ2-7	NA	TGTGCCAGCAGTTCCATAACAGGGCGTGAGCAGTACTTC	CASSSITGREQYF
NA	TRBV7-3	TRBJ2-1	NA	TGTGCCAGCAGCTTAACACTAGGGAGCATGGATGAGCAGTTCTTC	CASSLTLGSMDEQFF
once	TRBV6-1	TRBJ2-7	TRBD1	TGTGCCAGCAGCTACAGGGGCGACTACGAGCAGTACTTC	CASSYRGDYEQYF
NA	TRBV7-3	TRBJ2-1	TRBD2	TGTGCCAGCAGCCAGAATAGCGGGAGGGCCGGCGAGCAGTTCTTC	CASSQNSGRAGEQFF
NA	TRBV5-6	TRBJ2-2	NA	TGTGCCAGCAGCTTGGTGGGGTCCGGGGAGCTGTTTTTT	CASSLVGSGELFF
once	TRBV7-2	TRBJ2-7	NA	TGTGCCAGCAGCTTAGCGGGAGGAATAGCGGTGATCTACGAGCAGTACTTC	CASSLAGGIAVIYEQYF
NA	TRBV11-3	TRBJ2-1	NA	TGTGCCAGCAGCATCGGTGGGAACAATGAGCAGTTCTTC	CASSIGGNNEQFF
NA	TRBV10-3	TRBJ2-3	TRBD2	TGTGCCATCAGCTCGGGACTAGGGACCCCCACAGATACGCAGTATTTT	CAISSGLGTPTDTQYF
NA	TRBV7-7	TRBJ2-1	NA	TGTGCTAGCAGCTTAACGGGGCTATACAATGAGCAGTTCTTC	CASSLTGLYNEQFF
NA	TRBV7-2	TRBJ1-3	NA	TGTGCCAGCAGCTTGAGTTCGGGTAGCTCTGGAAACACCATATATTTT	CASSLSSGSSGNTIYF
NA	TRBV7-2	TRBJ2-1	NA	TGTGCCAGCAGCTCTACGAACTCCTACAATGAGCAGTTCTTC	CASSSTNSYNEQFF
NA	TRBV11-2	TRBJ1-1	NA	TGTGCCAGCAGCTCAGACAGGAGCAGGAACACTGAAGCTTTCTTT	CASSSDRSRNTEAFF
NA	TRBV6-1	TRBJ2-5	NA	TGTGCCAGCAGTCCGACAGGCCTGAAACAAGAGACCCAGTACTTC	CASSPTGLKQETQYF
NA	TRBV7-2	TRBJ2-7	TRBD1	TGTGCCAGCAGCTTAGGGCAGGGGGCTCTATACGAGCAGTACTTC	CASSLGQGALYEQYF
NA	TRBV25-1	TRBJ1-1	NA	TGTGCCAGCAGCCTTGGGGGCACGGGCGCTGAAGCTTTCTTT	CASSLGGTGAEAFF
NA	TRBV27	TRBJ1-5	TRBD1	TGTGCCAGCAGTCCCAGGACAGGGAGCAATCAGCCCCAGCATTTT	CASSPRTGSNQPQHF
NA	TRBV7-2	TRBJ1-2	NA	TGTGCCAGCAGCCTTGCCTATGGCTACACCTTC	CASSLAYGYTF
NA	TRBV11-3	TRBJ1-6	NA	TGTGCCAGCAGCGTCAGGGCAGATTCACCCCTCCACTTT	CASSVRADSPLHF
NA	TRBV19	TRBJ2-1	TRBD1	TGTGCCAGTAGTTTAGGACAGGGGGGGTTGAATGAGCAGTTCTTC	CASSLGQGGLNEQFF
NA	TRBV6-5	TRBJ2-1	TRBD1	TGTGCCAGCAGTTCCCCGGGACAGGGTCGCAATGAGCAGTTCTTC	CASSSPGQGRNEQFF
NA	TRBV6-5	TRBJ2-5	TRBD2	TGTGCCAGCAACCAACTAGCGGGTGCCGGGGCCCAGTACTTC	CASNQLAGAGAQYF
NA	TRBV4-2	TRBJ2-7	TRBD1	TGTGCCAGCAGCCGGCAGGGGGATCGCGAGCAGTACTTC	CASSRQGDREQYF
NA	TRBV7-3	TRBJ2-1	NA	TGTGCCAGCAGTCCCGGGCAGAACAATGAGCAGTTCTTC	CASSPGQNNEQFF
NA	TRBV5-6	TRBJ2-1	NA	TGTGCCAGCAGCTCAGGGACTCATACGGCTCAGAATGAGCAGTTCTTC	CASSSGTHTAQNEQFF
NA	TRBV4-2	TRBJ2-1	NA	TGTGCCAGCAGCCCCGCCGTACGTCGTTCCGGCAATGAGCAGTTCTTC	CASSPAVRRSGNEQFF
NA	TRBV7-2	TRBJ2-1	TRBD2	TGTGCCAGCAGCTTAAGGGGTCCCCTAAGCGGGAGGGACAATGAGCAGTTCTTC	CASSLRGPLSGRDNEQFF
NA	TRBV7-3	TRBJ2-7	TRBD2	TGTGCCAGCAGCCTCTACGGGAGGGCCTACGAGCAGTACTTC	CASSLYGRAYEQYF
NA	TRBV6-1	TRBJ2-1	NA	TGTGCCAGCAGTCTTGCAGAGCAGTTCTTC	CASSLAEQFF
NA	TRBV29-1	TRBJ1-4	NA	TGCAGCGTCCACACCGGGACCCTTAATGAAAAACTGTTTTTT	CSVHTGTLNEKLFF
once	TRBV7-2	TRBJ2-7	NA	TGTGCCAGCAGCTTAGCTAGCAGCTACGAGCAGTACTTC	CASSLASSYEQYF
NA	TRBV6-1	TRBJ1-4	NA	TGTGCCAGCGGTGGTCGGTCGAATGAAAAACTGTTTTTT	CASGGRSNEKLFF
NA	TRBV15	TRBJ2-7	TRBD1	TGTGCCACCAGCCGGGGACAGCGGACCCCCTACGAGCAGTACTTC	CATSRGQRTPYEQYF